The 3 T cell receptor beta chains below come from one sample, sequenced in a study of beta chain features in type 1 diabetes. The authors reverse transcribed all of the isolated RNA, so sequencing captured expressed TCRB transcripts. Data came from immunoSEQ multiplex PCR; TCRdb stores just in-frame clones and leaves some out. The table has hundreds of thousands of clones, 10% to 15% seen once; the top ten hold less than 0.02%. The sample was naive CD4+ T cells from blood. These receptors were taken from a man younger than 30 in good health.

On this clone itself: Germline and junction disagree at one end, which may indicate a read error. CDR3 residues: CASSWGGQGGSHEQYF. The CDR3 nucleotides are TGCGCCAGCAGCTGGGGCGGACAGGGAGGCTCCCACGAGCAGTACTTC. V and J are TRBV5-1 and TRBJ2-7, with 8 positions matching TRBD1. CDR1 and CDR2 from the germline V gene are SGHRS and YFSETQ. The length of the CDR3 is 16 residues. The complete variable domain, with remaining parts taken from reference TRBV5-1 and TRBJ2-7, reads KAGVTQTPRYLIKTRGQQVTLSCSPISGHRSVSWYQQTPGQGLQFLFEYFSETQRNKGNFPGRFSGRQFSNSRSEMNVSTLELGDSALYLCASSWGGQGGSHEQYFGPGTRLTVT.

The V and J genes are TRBV19 and TRBJ1-5; the D is unclear. The CDR3 sequence is 13 residues long. Trimming removed 6 bases at V and 5 bases at J, with 11 bases between. Germline V lookup: CDR1 LNHDA, CDR2 SQIVND (reference sequence). CDR3 nucleotides: TGTGCCAGTAGCAGTCGTCGGGATCAGCCCCAGCATTTT. Protein product: CASSSRRDQPQHF. Using reference TRBV19 and TRBJ1-5 for the parts outside the CDR3, the full variable domain is DGGITQSPKYLFRKEGQNVTLSCEQNLNHDAMYWYRQDPGQGLRLIYYSQIVNDFQKGDIAEGYSVSREKKESFPLTVTSAQKNPTAFYLCASSSRRDQPQHFGDGTRLSIL.

The chain has TRBV5-8 and TRBJ2-1; tentatively, D is TRBD2 (6 bases). This CDR3 is built from 16 residues. The V and J ends lost 4 bases and 0 bases respectively, with 14 bases between them. The germline V gene has CDR1 SGHTS and CDR2 YDEGEE. CDR3 residues: CASSRGVSSSYNEQFF. CDR3 nucleotides: TGTGCCAGCAGCCGCGGGGTGTCCTCCTCCTACAATGAGCAGTTCTTC.